The TCR beta chain described here comes from a study of identifying expanded T cells in peripheral blood. Study-wide results and limits: Over two and four weeks, about 15 and 18 clones changed, versus around 1.3 between replicates. Approximately two-week clone count variance significantly increased as total template count grew.

Germline V gene sequence: CDR1 MDHEN, CDR2 SYDVKM. The CDR3 totals 14 residues. The ends were cut back, 6 bases at V and 0 bases at J, with 9 bases in the middle. TCRdb's copy holds only in-frame clones and misses some; the assay was immunoSEQ multiplex PCR. The sample has about 78,000 clones, approximately 85% seen once. During the collection period, no donor immune events like infections were recorded. Comments on this clone: Its antigen is undetermined.

The sample consisted of blood. This TCR derives from a person aged 18 to 69 in good health. This chain joins TRBV28 and TRBJ2-1; D call uncertain. The CDR3 DNA reads as TGTGCCAGCAGGAAACCAGGCTCCTACAATGAGCAGTTCTTC. Protein product: CASRKPGSYNEQFF.